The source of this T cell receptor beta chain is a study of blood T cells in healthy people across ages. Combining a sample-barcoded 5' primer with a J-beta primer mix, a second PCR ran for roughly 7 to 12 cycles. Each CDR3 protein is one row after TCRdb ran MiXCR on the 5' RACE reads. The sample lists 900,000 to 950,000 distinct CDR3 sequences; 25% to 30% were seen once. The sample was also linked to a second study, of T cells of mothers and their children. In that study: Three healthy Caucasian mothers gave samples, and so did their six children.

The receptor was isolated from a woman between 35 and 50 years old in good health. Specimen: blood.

CDR3 sequence reads: CASSQGQVGAEAFF. As DNA, the CDR3 is TGTGCCAGCAGCCAAGGACAGGTAGGGGCTGAAGCTTTCTTT. The gene calls are TRBV3-1 and TRBJ1-1; D is perhaps TRBD1 (6 bases). There are 14 residues in the CDR3. From germline, CDR1 is LGHDT and CDR2 YNNKEL (reference sequence). Trimming took off 1 base at V and 6 bases at J, with 12 bases between the two ends.